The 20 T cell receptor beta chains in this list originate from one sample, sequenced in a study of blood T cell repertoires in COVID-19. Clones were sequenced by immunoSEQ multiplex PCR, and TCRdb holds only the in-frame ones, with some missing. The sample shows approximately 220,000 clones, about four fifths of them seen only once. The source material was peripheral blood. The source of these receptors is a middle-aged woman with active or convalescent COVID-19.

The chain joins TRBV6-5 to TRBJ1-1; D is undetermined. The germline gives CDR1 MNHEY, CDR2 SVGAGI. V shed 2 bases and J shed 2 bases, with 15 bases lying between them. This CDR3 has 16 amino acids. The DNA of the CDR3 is TGTGCCAGCAGTTACGACCGATTGAGGCCCAACACTGAAGCTTTCTTT. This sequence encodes CASSYDRLRPNTEAFF.

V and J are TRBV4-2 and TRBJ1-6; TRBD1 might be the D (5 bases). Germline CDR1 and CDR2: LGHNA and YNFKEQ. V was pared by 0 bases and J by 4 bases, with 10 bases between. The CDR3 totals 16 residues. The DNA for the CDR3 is TGTGCCAGCAGCCAAGATCGACAGTCTTATAATTCACCCCTCCACTTT. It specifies CASSQDRQSYNSPLHF.

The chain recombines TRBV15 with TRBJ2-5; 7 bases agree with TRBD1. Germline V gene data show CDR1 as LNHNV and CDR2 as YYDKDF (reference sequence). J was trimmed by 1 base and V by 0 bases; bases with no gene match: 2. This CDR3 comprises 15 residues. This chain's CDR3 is CATSRDRGPQETQYF. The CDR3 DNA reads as TGTGCCACCAGCAGAGATAGGGGGCCCCAAGAGACCCAGTACTTC.

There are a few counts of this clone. The CDR3, as DNA: TGCGCCAGCAGCTGGACGACAGGGGGTGCCTACGAGCAGTACTTC. This sequence encodes CASSWTTGGAYEQYF. The gene calls are TRBV5-1 and TRBJ2-7; 9 bases align to TRBD1. Germline V gives CDR1 SGHRS, CDR2 YFSETQ. The CDR3 contains 15 residues. V lost 3 bases to trimming and J lost 2 bases; unmatched junction nucleotides: 6.

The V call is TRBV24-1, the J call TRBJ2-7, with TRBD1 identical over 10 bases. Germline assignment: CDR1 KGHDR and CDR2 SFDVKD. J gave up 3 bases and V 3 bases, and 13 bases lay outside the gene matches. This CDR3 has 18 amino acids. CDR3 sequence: CATSDPTRQGARGYEQYF. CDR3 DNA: TGTGCCACCAGTGATCCAACCCGACAGGGGGCGCGGGGCTACGAGCAGTACTTC.

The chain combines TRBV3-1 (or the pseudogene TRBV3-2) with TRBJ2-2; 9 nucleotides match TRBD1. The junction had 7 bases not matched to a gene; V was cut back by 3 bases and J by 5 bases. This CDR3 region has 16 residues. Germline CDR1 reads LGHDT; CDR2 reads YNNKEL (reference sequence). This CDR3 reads CASSQTGTGKTGELFF. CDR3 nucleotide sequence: TGTGCCAGCAGCCAGACCGGGACAGGGAAGACCGGGGAGCTGTTTTTT.

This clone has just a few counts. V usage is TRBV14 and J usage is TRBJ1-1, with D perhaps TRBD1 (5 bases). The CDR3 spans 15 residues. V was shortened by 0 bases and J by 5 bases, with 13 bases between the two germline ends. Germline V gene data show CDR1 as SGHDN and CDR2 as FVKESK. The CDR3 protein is CASSQEQGWWTEAFF. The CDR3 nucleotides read TGTGCCAGCAGCCAAGAGCAGGGCTGGTGGACTGAAGCTTTCTTT.

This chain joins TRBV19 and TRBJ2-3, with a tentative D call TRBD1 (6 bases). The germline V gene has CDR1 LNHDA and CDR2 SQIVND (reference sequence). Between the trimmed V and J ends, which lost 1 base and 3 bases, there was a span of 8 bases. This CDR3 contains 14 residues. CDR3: CASSIGGLTDTQYF. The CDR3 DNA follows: TGTGCCAGTAGTATAGGGGGGCTTACAGATACGCAGTATTTT.

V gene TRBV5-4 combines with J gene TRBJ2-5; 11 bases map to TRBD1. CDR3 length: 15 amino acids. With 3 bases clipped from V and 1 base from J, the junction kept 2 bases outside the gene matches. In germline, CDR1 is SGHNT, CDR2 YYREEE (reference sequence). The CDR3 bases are TGTGCCAGCAGCTCCGGGACAGGGGGCCAAGAGACCCAGTACTTC. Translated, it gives CASSSGTGGQETQYF.

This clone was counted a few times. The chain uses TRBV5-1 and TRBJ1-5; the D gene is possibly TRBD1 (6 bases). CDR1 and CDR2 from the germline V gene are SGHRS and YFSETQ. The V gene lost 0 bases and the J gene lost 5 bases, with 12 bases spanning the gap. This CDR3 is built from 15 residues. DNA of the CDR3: TGCGCCAGCAGCTTGGACGCGGGGGGCTATCAGCCCCAGCATTTT. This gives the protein CASSLDAGGYQPQHF.

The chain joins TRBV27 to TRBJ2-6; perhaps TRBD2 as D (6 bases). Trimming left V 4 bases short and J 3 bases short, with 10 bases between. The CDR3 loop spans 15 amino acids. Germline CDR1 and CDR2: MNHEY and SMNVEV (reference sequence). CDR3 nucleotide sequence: TGTGCCAGCAGTTCCCGCGGGGATGGGGCCAACGTCCTGACTTTC. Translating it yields CASSSRGDGANVLTF. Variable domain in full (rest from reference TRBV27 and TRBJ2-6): EAQVTQNPRYLITVTGKKLTVTCSQNMNHEYMSWYRQDPGLGLRQIYYSMNVEVTDKGDVPEGYKVSRKEKRNFPLILESPSPNQTSLYFCASSSRGDGANVLTFGAGSRLTVL.

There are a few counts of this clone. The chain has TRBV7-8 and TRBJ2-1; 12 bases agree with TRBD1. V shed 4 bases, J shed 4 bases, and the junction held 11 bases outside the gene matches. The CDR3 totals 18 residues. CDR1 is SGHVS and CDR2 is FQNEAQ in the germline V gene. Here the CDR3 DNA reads TGTGCCAGCAGCTCGCTGGGGGGACAGGGGGCTGATTACAATGAGCAGTTCTTC. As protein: CASSSLGGQGADYNEQFF.

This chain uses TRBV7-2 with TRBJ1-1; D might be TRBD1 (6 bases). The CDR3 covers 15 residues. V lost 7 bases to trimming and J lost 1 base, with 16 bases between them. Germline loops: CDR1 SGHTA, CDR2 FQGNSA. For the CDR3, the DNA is TGTGCCAGCAACTGGGCAGGGGTGGGGAACACTGAAGCTTTCTTT. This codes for CASNWAGVGNTEAFF.

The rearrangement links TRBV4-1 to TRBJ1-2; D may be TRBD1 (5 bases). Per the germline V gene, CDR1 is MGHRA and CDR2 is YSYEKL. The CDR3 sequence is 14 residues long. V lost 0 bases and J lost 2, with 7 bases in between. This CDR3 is CASSQEGANYGYTF. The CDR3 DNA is TGCGCCAGCAGCCAAGAAGGGGCCAACTATGGCTACACCTTC.

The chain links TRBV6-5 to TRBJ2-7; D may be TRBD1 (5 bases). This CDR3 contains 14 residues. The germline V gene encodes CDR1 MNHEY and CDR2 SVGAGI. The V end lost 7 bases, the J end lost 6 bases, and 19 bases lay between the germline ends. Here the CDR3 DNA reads TGTGCCAGCATGAAAGGAGACAGTCAGGGCGAGCAGTACTTC. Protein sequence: CASMKGDSQGEQYF.

DNA for the CDR3: TGCGCCAGCAGCTGGGGAGGTAGTTGGGACAGGGCCTACGAGCAGTACTTC. As protein: CASSWGGSWDRAYEQYF. The gene calls are TRBV5-1 and TRBJ2-7; 9 bases line up with TRBD1. The CDR3 has 17 residues. With V trimmed by 3 bases and J by 2 bases, 12 bases remained unmatched. Germline assignment: CDR1 SGHRS and CDR2 YFSETQ. The whole variable domain, remainder taken from reference TRBV5-1 and TRBJ2-7, is KAGVTQTPRYLIKTRGQQVTLSCSPISGHRSVSWYQQTPGQGLQFLFEYFSETQRNKGNFPGRFSGRQFSNSRSEMNVSTLELGDSALYLCASSWGGSWDRAYEQYFGPGTRLTVT.

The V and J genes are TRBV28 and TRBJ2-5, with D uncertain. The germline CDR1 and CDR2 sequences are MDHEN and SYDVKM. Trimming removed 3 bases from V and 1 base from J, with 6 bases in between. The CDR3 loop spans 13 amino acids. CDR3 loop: CASSFQSQETQYF. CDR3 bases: TGTGCCAGCAGTTTTCAGTCCCAAGAGACCCAGTACTTC.

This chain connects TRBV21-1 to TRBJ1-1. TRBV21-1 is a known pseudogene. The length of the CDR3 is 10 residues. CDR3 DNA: TGTGCCAGCGCCGGGAGATTCGACGGATTT. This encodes CASAGRFDGF.

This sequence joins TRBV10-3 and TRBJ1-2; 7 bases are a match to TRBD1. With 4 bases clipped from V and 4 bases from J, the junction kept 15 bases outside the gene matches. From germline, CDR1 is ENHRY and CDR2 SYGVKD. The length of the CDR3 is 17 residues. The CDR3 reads CAISAVQRAGGLYGYTF. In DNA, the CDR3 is TGTGCCATCAGTGCGGTGCAGCGGGCAGGGGGACTCTATGGCTACACCTTC.

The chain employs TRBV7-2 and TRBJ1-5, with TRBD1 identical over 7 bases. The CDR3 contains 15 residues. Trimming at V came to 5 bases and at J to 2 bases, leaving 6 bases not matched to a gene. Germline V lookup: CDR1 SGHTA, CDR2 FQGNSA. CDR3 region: CASSDRVEGNQPQHF. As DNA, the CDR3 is TGTGCCAGCAGCGACAGGGTGGAAGGCAATCAGCCCCAGCATTTT.